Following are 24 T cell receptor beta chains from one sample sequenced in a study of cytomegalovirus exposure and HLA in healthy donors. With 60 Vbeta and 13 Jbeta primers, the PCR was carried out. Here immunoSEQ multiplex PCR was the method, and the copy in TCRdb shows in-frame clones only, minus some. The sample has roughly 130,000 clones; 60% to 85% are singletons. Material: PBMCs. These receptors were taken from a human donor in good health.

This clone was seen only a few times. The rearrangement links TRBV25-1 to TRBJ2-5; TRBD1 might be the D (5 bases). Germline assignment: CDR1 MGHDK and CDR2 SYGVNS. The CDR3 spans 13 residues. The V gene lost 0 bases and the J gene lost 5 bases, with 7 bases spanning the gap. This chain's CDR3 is CASSEYPGETQYF. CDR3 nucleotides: TGTGCCAGCAGTGAATACCCAGGGGAGACCCAGTACTTC. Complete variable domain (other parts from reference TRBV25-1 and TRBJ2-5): EADIYQTPRYLVIGTGKKITLECSQTMGHDKMYWYQQDPGMELHLIHYSYGVNSTEKGDLSSESTVSRIRTEHFPLTLESARPSHTSQYLCASSEYPGETQYFGPGTRLLVL.

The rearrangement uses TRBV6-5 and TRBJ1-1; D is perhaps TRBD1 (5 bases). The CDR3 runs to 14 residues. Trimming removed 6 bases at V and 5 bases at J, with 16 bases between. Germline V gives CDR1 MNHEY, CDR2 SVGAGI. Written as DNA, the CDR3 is TGTGCCAGCAGCCCCCTAGGGGTTGGGACTGAAGCTTTCTTT. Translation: CASSPLGVGTEAFF.

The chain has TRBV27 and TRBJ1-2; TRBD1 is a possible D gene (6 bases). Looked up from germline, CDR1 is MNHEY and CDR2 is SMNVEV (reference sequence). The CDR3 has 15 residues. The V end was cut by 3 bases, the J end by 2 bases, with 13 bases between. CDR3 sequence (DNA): TGTGCCAGCAGTTTCTTCAGGGGTAGGAACTATGGCTACACCTTC. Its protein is CASSFFRGRNYGYTF.

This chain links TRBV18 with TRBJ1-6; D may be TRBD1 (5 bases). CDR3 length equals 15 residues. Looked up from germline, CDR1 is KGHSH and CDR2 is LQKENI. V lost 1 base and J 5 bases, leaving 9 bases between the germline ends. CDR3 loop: CASSPQGYDNSPLHF. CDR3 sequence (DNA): TGTGCCAGCTCACCACAGGGGTATGATAATTCACCCCTCCACTTT.

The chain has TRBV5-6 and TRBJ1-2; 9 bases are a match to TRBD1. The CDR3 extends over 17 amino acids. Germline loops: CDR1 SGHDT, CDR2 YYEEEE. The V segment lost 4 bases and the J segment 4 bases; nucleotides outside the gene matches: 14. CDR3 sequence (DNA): TGTGCCAGCAGCCCCGGGACAGGGACCATCTCCCCCTATGGCTACACCTTC. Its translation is CASSPGTGTISPYGYTF. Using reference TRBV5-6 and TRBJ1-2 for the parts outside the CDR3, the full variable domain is DAGVTQSPTHLIKTRGQQVTLRCSPKSGHDTVSWYQQALGQGPQFIFQYYEEEERQRGNFPDRFSGHQFPNYSSELNVNALLLGDSALYLCASSPGTGTISPYGYTFGSGTRLTVV.

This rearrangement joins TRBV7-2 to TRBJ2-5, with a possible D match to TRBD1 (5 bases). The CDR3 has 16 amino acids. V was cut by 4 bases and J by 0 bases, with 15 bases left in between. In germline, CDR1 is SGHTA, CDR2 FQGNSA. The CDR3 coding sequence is TGTGCCAGCAGCTCGGACACAAACCGATACCAAGAGACCCAGTACTTC. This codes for CASSSDTNRYQETQYF.

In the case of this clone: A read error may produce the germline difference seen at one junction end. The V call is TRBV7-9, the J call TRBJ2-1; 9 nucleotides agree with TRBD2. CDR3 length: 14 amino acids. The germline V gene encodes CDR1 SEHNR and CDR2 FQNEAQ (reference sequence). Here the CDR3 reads CASSVAGAYNEQFF. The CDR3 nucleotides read TGTGCCAGCAGCGTAGCGGGGGCTTACAATGAGCAGTTCTTC.

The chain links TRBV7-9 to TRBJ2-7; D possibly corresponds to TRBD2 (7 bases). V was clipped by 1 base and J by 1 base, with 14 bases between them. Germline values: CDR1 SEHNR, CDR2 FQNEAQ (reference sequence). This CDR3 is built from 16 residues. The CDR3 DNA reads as TGTGCCAGCAGCTTAGGGGGGGGGCGGGTGTCCTACGAGCAGTACTTC. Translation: CASSLGGGRVSYEQYF.

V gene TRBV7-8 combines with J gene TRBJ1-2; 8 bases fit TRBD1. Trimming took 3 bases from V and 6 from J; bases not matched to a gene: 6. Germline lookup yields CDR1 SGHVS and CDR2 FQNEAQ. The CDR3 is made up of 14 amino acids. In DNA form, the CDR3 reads TGTGCCAGCAGCTTCACAGGGGGATGGGATGGCTACACCTTC. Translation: CASSFTGGWDGYTF.

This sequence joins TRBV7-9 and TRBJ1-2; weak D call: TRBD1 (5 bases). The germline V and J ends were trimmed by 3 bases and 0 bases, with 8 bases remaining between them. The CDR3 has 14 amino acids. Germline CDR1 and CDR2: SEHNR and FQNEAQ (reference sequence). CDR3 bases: TGTGCCAGCAGCTTCGGGGGGGCTAACTATGGCTACACCTTC. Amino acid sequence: CASSFGGANYGYTF. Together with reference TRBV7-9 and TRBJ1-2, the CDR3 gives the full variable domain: DTGVSQNPRHKITKRGQNVTFRCDPISEHNRLYWYRQTLGQGPEFLTYFQNEAQLEKSRLLSDRFSAERPKGSFSTLEIQRTEQGDSAMYLCASSFGGANYGYTFGSGTRLTVV.

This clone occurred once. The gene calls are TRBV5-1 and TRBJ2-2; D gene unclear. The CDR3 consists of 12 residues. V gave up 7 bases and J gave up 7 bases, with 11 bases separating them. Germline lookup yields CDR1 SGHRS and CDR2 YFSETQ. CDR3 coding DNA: TGCGCCAGCTCACTTTTCGGCGGGGAGCTGTTTTTT. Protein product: CASSLFGGELFF.

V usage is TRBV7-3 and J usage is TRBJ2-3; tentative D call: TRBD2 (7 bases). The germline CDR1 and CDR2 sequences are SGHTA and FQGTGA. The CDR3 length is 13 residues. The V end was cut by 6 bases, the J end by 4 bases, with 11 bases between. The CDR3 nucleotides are TGTGCCAGCAGACCGGGGGGCTCAGATACGCAGTATTTT. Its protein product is CASRPGGSDTQYF.

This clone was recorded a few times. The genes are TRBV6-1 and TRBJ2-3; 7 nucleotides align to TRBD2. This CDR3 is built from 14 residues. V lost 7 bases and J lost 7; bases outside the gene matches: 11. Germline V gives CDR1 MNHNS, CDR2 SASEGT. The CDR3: CASIVTSRHHTQYF. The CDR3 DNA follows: TGTGCCAGCATAGTGACTAGCCGACATCATACGCAGTATTTT.

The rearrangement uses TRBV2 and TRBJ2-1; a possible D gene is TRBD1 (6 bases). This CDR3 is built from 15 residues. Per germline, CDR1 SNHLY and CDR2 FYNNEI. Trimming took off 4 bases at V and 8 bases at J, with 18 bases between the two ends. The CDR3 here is CASSVGTLSWDEQFF. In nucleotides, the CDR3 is TGTGCCAGCAGTGTAGGGACACTATCATGGGATGAGCAGTTCTTC.

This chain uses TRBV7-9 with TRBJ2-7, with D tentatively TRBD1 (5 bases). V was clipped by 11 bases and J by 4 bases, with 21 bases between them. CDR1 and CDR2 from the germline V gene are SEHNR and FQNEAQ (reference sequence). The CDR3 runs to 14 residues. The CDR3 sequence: CAAEQVQSGYEQYF. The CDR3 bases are TGTGCCGCGGAACAGGTACAAAGTGGTTACGAGCAGTACTTC.

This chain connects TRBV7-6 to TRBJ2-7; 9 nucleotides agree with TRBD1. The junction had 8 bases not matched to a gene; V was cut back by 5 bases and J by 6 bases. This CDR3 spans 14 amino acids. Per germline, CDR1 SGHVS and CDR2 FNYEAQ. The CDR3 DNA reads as TGTGCCAGCAGCATTCGACAGGGGGAATTCGAGCAGTACTTC. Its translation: CASSIRQGEFEQYF.

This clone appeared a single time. The CDR3 DNA sequence: TGTGCCAGCAGCTTAGATCGCGGATTACGGGGGAACACTGAAGCTTTCTTT. It is translated as CASSLDRGLRGNTEAFF. The chain carries TRBV11-2 and TRBJ1-1; D is undetermined. This CDR3 has 17 residues. From germline, CDR1 is SGHAT and CDR2 FQNNGV. Trimming removed 0 bases at V and 1 base at J, with 15 bases between.

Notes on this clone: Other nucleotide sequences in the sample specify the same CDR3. CDR3 DNA sequence: TGTGCCAGCAGCTTAACCGGGAGAGGTGAAGCTTTCTTT. Its protein product is CASSLTGRGEAFF. The V gene is TRBV11-2, the J gene TRBJ1-1, with D unresolved. The germline gives CDR1 SGHAT, CDR2 FQNNGV. V lost 2 bases, J lost 7 bases, and 11 bases lay in between. The CDR3 is made up of 13 amino acids.

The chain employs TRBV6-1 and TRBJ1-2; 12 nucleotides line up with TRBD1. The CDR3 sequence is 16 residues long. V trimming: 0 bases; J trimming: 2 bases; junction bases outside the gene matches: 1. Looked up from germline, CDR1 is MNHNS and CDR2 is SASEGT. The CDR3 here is CASSEAGTGGNYGYTF. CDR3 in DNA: TGTGCCAGCAGTGAAGCGGGGACAGGGGGCAACTATGGCTACACCTTC.

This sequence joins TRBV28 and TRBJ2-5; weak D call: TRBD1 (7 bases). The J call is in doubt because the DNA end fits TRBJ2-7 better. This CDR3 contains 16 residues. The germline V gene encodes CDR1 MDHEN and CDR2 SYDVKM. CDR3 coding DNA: TGTGCCAGCAGTTCCCCCTCGGCAGGGGGGTCCTACGAGCAGTACTTC. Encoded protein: CASSSPSAGGSYEQYF.

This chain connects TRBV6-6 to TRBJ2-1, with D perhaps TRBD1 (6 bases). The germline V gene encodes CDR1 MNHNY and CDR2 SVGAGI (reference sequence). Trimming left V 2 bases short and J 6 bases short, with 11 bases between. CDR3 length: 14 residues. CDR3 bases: TGTGCCAGCAGTTACCTGGGGGCGATCAATGAGCAGTTCTTC. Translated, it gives CASSYLGAINEQFF.

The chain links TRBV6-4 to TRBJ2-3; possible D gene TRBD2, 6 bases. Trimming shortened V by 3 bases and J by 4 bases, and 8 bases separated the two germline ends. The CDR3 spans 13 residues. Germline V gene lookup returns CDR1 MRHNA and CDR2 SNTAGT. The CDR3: CASSERLADTQYF. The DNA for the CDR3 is TGTGCCAGCAGTGAAAGACTAGCAGATACGCAGTATTTT.

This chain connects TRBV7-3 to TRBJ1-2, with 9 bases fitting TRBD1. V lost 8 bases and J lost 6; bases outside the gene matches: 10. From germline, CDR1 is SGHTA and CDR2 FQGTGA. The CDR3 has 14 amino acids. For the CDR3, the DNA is TGTGCCAGCTCTCCGGGACAGGGCATCGATGGCTACACCTTC. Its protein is CASSPGQGIDGYTF.

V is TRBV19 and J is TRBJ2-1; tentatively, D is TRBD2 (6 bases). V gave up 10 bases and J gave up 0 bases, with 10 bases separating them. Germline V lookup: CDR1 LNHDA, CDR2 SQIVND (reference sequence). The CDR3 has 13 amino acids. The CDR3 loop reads CATWDSSYNEQFF. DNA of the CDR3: TGTGCCACTTGGGACTCCTCCTACAATGAGCAGTTCTTC.